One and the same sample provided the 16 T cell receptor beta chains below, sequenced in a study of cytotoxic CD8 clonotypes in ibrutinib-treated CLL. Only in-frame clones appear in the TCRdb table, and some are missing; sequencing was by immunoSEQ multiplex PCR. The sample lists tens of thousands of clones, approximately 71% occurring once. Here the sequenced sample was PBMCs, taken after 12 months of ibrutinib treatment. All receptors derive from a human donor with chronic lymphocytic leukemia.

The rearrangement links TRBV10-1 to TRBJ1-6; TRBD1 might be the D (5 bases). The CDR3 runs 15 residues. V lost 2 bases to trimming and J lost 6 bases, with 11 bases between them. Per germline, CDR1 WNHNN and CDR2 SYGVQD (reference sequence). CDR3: CASSEQGPCNSPLHF. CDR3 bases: TGCGCCAGCAGTGAGCAGGGTCCCTGTAATTCACCCCTCCACTTT.

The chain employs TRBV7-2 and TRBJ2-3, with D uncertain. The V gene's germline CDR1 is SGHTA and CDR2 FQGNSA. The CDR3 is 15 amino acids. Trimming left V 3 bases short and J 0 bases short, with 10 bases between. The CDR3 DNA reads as TGTGCCAGCAGCTTTGTGGACCTTAGCACAGATACGCAGTATTTT. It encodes CASSFVDLSTDTQYF.

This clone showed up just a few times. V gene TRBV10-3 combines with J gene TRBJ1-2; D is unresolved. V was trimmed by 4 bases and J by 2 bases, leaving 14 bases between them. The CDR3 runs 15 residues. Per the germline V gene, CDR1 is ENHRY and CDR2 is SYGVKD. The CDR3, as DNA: TGTGCCATCAGTGCGGCGGGAAGGCACAACTATGGCTACACCTTC. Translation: CAISAAGRHNYGYTF.

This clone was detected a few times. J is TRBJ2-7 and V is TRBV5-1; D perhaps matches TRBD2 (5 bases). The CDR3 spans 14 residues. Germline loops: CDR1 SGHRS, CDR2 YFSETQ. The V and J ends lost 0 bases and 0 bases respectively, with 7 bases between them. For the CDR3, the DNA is TGCGCCAGCAGCTTGGATGCGGGCTCCTACGAGCAGTACTTC. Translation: CASSLDAGSYEQYF.

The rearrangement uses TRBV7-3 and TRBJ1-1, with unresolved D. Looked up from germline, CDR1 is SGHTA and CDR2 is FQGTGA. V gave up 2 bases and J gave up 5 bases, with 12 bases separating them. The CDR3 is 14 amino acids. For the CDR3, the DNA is TGTGCCAGCAGCTTAGCGGGCGGGAGGACTGAAGCTTTCTTT. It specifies CASSLAGGRTEAFF.

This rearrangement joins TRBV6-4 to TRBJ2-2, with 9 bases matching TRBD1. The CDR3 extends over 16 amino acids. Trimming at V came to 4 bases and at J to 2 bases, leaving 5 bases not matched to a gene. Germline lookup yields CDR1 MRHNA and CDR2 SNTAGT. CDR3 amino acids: CASSATGGSNTGELFF. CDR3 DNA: TGTGCCAGCAGTGCGACAGGGGGGTCAAACACCGGGGAGCTGTTTTTT.

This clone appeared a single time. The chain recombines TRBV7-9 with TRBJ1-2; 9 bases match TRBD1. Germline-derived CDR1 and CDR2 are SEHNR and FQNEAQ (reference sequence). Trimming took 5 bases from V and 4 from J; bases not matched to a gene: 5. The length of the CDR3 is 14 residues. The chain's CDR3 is CASSQTGGGYGYTF. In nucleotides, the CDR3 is TGTGCCAGCAGCCAGACAGGGGGAGGCTATGGCTACACCTTC.

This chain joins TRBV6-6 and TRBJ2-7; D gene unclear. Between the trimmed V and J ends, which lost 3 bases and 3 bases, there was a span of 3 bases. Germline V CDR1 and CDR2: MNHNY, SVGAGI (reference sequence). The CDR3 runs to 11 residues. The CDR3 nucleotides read TGTGCCAGCAGTTATAACTACGAGCAGTACTTC. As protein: CASSYNYEQYF.

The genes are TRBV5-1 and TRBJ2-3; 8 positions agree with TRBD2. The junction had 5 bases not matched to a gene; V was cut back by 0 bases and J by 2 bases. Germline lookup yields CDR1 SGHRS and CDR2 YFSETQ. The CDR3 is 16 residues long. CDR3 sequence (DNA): TGCGCCAGCAGCTTGGAGTCTAGCGGGTCCACAGATACGCAGTATTTT. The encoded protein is CASSLESSGSTDTQYF.

CDR3 nucleotide sequence: TGTGCCAGCAGCCTCGGGACTAGCCTGGTCCAGACCCAGTACTTC. This codes for CASSLGTSLVQTQYF. The chain couples TRBV5-8 to TRBJ2-5; 9 bases map to TRBD2. The CDR3 loop spans 15 amino acids. The germline V gene encodes CDR1 SGHTS and CDR2 YDEGEE. V lost 4 bases and J lost 6; bases outside the gene matches: 10.

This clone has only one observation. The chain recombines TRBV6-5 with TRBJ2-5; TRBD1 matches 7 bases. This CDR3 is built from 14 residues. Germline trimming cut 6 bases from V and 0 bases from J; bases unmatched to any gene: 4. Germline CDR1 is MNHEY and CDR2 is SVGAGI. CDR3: CASSRGTDQETQYF. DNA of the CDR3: TGTGCCAGCAGCCGTGGGACAGACCAAGAGACCCAGTACTTC.

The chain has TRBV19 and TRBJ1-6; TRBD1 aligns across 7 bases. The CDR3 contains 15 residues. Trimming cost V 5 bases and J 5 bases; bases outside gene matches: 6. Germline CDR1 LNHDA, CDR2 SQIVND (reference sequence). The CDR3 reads CASSLGQIDNSPLHF. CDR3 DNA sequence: TGTGCCAGTAGTCTGGGACAGATTGATAATTCACCCCTCCACTTT. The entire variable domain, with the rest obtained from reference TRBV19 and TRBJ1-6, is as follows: DGGITQSPKYLFRKEGQNVTLSCEQNLNHDAMYWYRQDPGQGLRLIYYSQIVNDFQKGDIAEGYSVSREKKESFPLTVTSAQKNPTAFYLCASSLGQIDNSPLHFGNGTRLTVT.

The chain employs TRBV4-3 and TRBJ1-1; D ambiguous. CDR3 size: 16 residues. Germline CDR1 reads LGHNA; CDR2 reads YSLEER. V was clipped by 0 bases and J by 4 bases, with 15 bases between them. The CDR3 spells CASSQDLNVVSTEAFF. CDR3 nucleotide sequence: TGCGCCAGCAGCCAAGATCTAAATGTGGTGAGCACTGAAGCTTTCTTT.

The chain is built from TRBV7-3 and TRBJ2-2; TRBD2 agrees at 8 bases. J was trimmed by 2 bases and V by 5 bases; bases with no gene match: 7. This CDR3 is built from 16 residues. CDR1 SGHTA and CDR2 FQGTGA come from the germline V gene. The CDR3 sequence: CASSRSGGSNTGELFF. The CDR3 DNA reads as TGTGCCAGCAGCCGGAGCGGGGGCTCCAACACCGGGGAGCTGTTTTTT.

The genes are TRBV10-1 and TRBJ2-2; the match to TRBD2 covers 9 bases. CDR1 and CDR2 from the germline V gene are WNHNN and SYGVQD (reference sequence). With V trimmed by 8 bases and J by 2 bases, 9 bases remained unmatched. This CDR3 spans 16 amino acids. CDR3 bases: TGCGCCAGCTCGGAAATAGCGGGGGATAACACCGGGGAGCTGTTTTTT. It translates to CASSEIAGDNTGELFF.

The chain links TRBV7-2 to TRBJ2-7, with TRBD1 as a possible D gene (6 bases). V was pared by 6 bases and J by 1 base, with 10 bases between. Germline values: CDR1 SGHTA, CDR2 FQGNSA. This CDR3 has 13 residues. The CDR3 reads CASSSTGSYEQYF. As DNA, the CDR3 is TGTGCCAGCAGTTCCACAGGGTCCTACGAGCAGTACTTC.